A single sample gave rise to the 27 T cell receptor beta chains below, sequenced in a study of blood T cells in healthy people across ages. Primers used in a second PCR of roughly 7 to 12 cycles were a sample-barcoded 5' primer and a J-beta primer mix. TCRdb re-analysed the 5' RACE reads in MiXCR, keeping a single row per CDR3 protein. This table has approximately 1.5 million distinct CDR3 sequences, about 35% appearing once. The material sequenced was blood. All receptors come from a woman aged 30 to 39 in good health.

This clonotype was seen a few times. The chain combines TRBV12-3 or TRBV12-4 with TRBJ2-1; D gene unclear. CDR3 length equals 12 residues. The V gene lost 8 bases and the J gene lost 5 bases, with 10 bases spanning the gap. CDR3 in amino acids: CASRIDNNEQFF. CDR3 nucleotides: TGTGCCAGCCGCATTGACAACAATGAGCAGTTCTTC.

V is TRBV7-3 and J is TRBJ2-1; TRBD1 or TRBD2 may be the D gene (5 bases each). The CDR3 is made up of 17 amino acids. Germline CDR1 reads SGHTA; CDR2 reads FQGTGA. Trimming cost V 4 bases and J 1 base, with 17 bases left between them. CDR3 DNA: TGTGCCAGCAGCTCCTCTCAGGGAGCCCCTTCCTACAATGAGCAGTTCTTC. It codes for CASSSSQGAPSYNEQFF. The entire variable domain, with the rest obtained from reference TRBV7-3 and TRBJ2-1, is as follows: GAGVSQTPSNKVTEKGKYVELRCDPISGHTALYWYRQSLGQGPEFLIYFQGTGAADDSGLPNDRFFAVRPEGSVSTLKIQRTERGDSAVYLCASSSSQGAPSYNEQFFGPGTRLTVL.

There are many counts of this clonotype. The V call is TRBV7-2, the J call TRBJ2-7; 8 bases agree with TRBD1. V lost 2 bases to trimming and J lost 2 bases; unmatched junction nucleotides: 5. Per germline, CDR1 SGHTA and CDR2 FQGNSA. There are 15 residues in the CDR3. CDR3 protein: CASSLSTGAAYEQYF. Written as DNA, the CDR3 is TGTGCCAGCAGCTTATCGACAGGGGCCGCCTACGAGCAGTACTTC.

The DNA of the CDR3 is TGTGCCAGCAGTGACAGGACCTCTGGGGCCAACGTCCTGACTTTC. Translating it yields CASSDRTSGANVLTF. The chain links TRBV2 to TRBJ2-6; D remains unclear. V shed 3 bases and J shed 0 bases, with 6 bases lying between them. The CDR3 is 15 amino acids. Germline CDR1 is SNHLY and CDR2 is FYNNEI.

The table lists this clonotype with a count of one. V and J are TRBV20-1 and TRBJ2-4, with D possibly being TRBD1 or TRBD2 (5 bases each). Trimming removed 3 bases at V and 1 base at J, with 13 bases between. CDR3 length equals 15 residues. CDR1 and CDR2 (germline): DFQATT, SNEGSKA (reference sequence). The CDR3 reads CSASGGPGAKNIQYF. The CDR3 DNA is TGCAGTGCTAGTGGGGGACCTGGGGCCAAAAACATTCAGTACTTC.

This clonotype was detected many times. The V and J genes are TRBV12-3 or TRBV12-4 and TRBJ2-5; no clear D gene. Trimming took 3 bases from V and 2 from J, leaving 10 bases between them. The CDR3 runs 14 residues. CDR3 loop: CASSFPGSQETQYF. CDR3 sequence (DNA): TGTGCCAGCAGTTTCCCCGGGTCACAAGAGACCCAGTACTTC.

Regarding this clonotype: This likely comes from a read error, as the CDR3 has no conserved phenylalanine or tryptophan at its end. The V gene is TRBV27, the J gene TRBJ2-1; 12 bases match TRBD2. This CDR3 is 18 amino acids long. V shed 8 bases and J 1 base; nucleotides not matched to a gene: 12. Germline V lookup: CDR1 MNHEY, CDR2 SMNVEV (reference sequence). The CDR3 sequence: CASVKRASGGASYNEQFV. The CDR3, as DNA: TGTGCCAGCGTAAAGCGCGCTAGCGGGGGGGCGTCCTACAATGAGCAGTTCGTC.

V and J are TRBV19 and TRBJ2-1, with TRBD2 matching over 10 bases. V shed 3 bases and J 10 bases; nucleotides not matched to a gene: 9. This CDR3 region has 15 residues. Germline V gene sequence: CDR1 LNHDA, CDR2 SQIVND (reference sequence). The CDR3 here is CASSIITSGTKEQFF. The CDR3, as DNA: TGTGCCAGTAGTATCATAACTAGCGGGACCAAGGAGCAGTTCTTC.

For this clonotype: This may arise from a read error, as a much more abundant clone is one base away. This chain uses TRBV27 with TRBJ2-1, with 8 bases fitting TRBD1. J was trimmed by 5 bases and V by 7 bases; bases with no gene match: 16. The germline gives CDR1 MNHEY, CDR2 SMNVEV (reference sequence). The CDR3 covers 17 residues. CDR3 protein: CASKLRTGTLMDNEQFF. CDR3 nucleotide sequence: TGTGCCAGCAAACTAAGGACAGGGACGTTGATGGACAATGAGCAGTTCTTC.

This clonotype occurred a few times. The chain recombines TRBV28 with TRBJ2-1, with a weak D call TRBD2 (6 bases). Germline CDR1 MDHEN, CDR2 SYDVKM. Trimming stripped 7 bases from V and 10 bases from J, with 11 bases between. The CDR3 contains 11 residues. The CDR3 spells CASTTEGEQFF. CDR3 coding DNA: TGTGCCAGCACCACGGAGGGGGAGCAGTTCTTC.

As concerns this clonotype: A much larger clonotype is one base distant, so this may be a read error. The CDR3 loop is CSVGTVEDTRYF. The CDR3 DNA sequence: TGCAGCGTTGGGACAGTTGAAGATACGCGGTATTTT. The chain has TRBV29-1 and TRBJ2-3, with a possible D match to TRBD1 (6 bases). The CDR3 is 12 residues long. CDR1 SQVTM and CDR2 ANQGSEA come from the germline V gene.

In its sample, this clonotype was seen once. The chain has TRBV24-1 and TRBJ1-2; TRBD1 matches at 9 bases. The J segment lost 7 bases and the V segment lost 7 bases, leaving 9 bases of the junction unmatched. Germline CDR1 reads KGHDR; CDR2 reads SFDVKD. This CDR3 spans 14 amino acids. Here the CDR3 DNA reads TGTGCCACCAGCGACAGGGGGATTAGCTTTGGCTACACCTTC. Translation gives CATSDRGISFGYTF.

The DNA for the CDR3 is TGTGCCAGCAGCTTAGCCCTAGCGGGAGGCACGAGCACAGATACGCAGTATTTT. This sequence encodes CASSLALAGGTSTDTQYF. The V gene is TRBV7-2, the J gene TRBJ2-3; 11 bases fit TRBD2. The CDR3 sequence is 18 residues long. Germline CDR1 reads SGHTA; CDR2 reads FQGNSA. V lost 0 bases and J lost 0; bases outside the gene matches: 5.

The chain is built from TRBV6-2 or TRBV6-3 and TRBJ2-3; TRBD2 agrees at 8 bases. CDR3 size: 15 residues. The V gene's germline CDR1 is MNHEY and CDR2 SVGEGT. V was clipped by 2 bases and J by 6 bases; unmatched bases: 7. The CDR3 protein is CASSYTGGRLDTQYF. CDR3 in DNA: TGTGCCAGCAGTTACACGGGGGGGCGGTTGGATACGCAGTATTTT.

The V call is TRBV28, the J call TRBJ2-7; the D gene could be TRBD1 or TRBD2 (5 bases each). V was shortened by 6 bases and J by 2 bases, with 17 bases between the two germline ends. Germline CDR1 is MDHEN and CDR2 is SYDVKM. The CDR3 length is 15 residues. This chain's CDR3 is CASSASGTLPYEQYF. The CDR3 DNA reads TGTGCCAGCAGCGCGTCCGGGACGCTTCCCTACGAGCAGTACTTC.

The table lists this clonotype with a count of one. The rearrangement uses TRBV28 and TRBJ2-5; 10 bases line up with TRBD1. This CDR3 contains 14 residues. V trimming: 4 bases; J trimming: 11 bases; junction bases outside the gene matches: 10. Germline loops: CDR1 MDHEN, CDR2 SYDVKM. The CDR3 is CASSSTGGGQEQYF. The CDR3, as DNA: TGTGCCAGCAGTTCGACAGGGGGCGGCCAAGAGCAGTACTTC. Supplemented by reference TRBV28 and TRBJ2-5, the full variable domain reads DVKVTQSSRYLVKRTGEKVFLECVQDMDHENMFWYRQDPGLGLRLIYFSYDVKMKEKGDIPEGYSVSREKKERFSLILESASTNQTSMYLCASSSTGGGQEQYFGPGTRLLVL.

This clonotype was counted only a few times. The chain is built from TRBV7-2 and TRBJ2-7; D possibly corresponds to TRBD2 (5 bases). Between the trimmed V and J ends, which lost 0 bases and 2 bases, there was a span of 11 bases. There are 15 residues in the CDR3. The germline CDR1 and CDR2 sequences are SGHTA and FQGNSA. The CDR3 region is CASSLAGLAPYEQYF. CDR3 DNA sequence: TGTGCCAGCAGCTTAGCGGGCCTAGCCCCCTACGAGCAGTACTTC.

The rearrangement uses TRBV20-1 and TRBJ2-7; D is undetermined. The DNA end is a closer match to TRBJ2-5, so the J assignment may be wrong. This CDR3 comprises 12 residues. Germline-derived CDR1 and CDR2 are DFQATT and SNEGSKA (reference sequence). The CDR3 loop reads CSASDGATTQYF. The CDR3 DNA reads TGCAGTGCTAGTGACGGTGCGACGACCCAGTACTTC.

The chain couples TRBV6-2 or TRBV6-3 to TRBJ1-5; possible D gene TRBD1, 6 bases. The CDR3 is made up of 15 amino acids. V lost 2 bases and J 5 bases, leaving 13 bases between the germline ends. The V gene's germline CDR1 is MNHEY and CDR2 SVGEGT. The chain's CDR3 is CASSYRRGVYQPQHF. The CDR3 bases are TGTGCCAGCAGTTACCGGAGGGGGGTCTATCAGCCCCAGCATTTT.

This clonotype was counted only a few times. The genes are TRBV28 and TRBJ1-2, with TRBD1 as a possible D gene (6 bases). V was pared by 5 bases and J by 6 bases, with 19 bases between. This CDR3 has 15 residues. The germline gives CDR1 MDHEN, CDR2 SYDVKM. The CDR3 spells CASSPWGRGRDGYTF. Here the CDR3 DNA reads TGTGCCAGCAGTCCATGGGGCAGGGGAAGGGATGGCTACACCTTC.

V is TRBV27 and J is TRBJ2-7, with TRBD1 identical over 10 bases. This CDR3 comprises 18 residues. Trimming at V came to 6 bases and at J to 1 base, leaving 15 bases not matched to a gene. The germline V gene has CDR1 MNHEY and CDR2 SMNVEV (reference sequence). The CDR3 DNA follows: TGTGCCAGCAGCCGGCTTGCCCAGACAGGGGGCATGTCCTACGAGCAGTACTTC. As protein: CASSRLAQTGGMSYEQYF.

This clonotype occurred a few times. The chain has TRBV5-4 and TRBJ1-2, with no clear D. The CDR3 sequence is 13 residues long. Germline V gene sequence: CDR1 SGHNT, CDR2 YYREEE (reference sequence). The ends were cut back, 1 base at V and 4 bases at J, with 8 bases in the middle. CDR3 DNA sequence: TGTGCCAGCAGCTTGCCGAGCTCCTATGGCTACACCTTC. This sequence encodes CASSLPSSYGYTF.

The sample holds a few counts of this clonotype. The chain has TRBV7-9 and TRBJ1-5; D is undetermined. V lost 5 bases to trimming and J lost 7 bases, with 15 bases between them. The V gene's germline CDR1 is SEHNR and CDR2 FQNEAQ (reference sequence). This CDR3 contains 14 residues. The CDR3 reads CASSPGGPGQPQHF. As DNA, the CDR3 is TGTGCCAGCAGCCCCGGAGGCCCGGGCCAGCCCCAGCATTTT.

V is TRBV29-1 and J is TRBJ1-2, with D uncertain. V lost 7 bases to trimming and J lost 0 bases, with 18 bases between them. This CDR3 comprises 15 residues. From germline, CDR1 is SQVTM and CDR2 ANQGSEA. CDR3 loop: CSAIWENRANYGYTF. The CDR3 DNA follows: TGCAGCGCAATCTGGGAGAATAGGGCTAACTATGGCTACACCTTC. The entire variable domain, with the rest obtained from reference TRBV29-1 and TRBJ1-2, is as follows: SAVISQKPSRDICQRGTSLTIQCQVDSQVTMMFWYRQQPGQSLTLIATANQGSEATYESGFVIDKFPISRPNLTFSTLTVSNMSPEDSSIYLCSAIWENRANYGYTFGSGTRLTVV.

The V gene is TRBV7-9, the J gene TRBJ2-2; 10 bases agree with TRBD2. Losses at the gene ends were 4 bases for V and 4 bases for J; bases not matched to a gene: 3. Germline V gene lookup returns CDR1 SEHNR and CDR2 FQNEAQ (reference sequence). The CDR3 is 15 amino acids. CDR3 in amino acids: CASSSSGSGTGELFF. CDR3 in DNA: TGTGCCAGCAGCTCTAGCGGGAGCGGCACCGGGGAGCTGTTTTTT.

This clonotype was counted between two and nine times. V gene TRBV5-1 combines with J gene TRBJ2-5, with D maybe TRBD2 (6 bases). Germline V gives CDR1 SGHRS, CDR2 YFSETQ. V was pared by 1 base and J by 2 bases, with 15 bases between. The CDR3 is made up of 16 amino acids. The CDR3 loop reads CASSLMGRGLQETQYF. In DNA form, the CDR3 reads TGCGCCAGCAGCTTGATGGGGCGGGGATTGCAAGAGACCCAGTACTTC.

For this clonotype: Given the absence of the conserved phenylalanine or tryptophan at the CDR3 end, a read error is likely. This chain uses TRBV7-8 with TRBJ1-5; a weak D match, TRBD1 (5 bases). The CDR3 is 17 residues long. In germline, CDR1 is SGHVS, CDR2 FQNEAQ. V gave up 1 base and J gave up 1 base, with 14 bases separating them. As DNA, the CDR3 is TGTGCCAGCAGCTTAGGAAGGGCAGGGAAGAGCAATCAGCCCCAGCATTGT. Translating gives CASSLGRAGKSNQPQHC.